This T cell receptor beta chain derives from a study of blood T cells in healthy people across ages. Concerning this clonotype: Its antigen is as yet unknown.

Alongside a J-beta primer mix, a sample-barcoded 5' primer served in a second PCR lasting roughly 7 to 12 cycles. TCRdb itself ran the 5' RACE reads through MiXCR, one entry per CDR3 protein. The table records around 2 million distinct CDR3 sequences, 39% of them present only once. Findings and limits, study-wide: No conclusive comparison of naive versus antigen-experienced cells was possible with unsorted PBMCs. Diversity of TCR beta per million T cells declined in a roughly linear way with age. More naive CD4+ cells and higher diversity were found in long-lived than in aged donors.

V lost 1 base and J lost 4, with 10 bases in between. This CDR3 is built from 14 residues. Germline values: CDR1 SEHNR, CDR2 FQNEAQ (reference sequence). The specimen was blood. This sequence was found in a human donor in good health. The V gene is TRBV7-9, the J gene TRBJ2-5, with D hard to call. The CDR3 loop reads CASSLEWGIETQYF. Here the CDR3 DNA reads TGTGCCAGCAGCTTAGAGTGGGGTATAGAGACCCAGTACTTC.